Listed here is a single TCR beta chain. This specimen comes from a study of T cells in Graves' hyperthyroidism and ophthalmopathy. Authors of the study amplified TCR beta CDR3 regions from RNA transcripts. HTBI primers drove first-round RT-PCR of the TCR CDR3. One entry per CDR3 protein, called by TCRdb with MiXCR from the multiplex PCR reads. The repertoire includes approximately 400,000 distinct CDR3 sequences, less than 20% of them detected once, and 40% sits in the top ten. The CDR3 is 14 amino acids. Trimming took 0 bases from V and 4 from J, leaving 9 bases between them. The V gene's germline CDR1 is LNHDA and CDR2 SQIVND (reference sequence). Fresh peripheral blood, 7.5 to 10 ml, yielded the PBMCs.

The clonotype originates from a man younger than 30 with Graves' ophthalmopathy. The gene calls are TRBV19 and TRBJ1-2, with D hard to call. Material: blood. CDR3: CASSIDAAGYGYTF. Here the CDR3 DNA reads TGTGCCAGTAGTATAGATGCGGCTGGCTATGGCTACACCTTC.